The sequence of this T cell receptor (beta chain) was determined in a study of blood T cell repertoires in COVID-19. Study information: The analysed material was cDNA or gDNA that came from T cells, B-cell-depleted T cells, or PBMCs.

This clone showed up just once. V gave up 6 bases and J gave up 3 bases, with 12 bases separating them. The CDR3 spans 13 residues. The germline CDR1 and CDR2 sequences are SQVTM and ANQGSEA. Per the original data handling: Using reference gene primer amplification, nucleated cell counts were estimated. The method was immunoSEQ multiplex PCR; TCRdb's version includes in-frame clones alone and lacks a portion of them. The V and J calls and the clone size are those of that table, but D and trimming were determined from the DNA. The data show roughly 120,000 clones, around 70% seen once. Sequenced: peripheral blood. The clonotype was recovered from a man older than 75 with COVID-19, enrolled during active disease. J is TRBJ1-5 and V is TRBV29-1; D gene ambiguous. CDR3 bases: TGCAGCGTGCGTGGTACCGACAATCAGCCCCAGCATTTT. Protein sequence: CSVRGTDNQPQHF. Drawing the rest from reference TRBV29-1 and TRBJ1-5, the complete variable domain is SAVISQKPSRDICQRGTSLTIQCQVDSQVTMMFWYRQQPGQSLTLIATANQGSEATYESGFVIDKFPISRPNLTFSTLTVSNMSPEDSSIYLCSVRGTDNQPQHFGDGTRLSIL.